Below, 14 T cell receptor beta chains from the same sample are listed, as sequenced in a study of siplizumab effects on memory and regulatory T cells. Sequenced by immunoSEQ multiplex PCR; TCRdb stores in-frame clones only, minus some. The sample consists of about 100,000 clones, roughly 94% of them appearing once. Sequenced sample: Tregs sorted from blood. The receptors were sampled from a human donor in good health.

This chain joins TRBV18 and TRBJ1-2, with D possibly matching TRBD1 (5 bases). Trimming cost V 4 bases and J 7 bases, with 13 bases left between them. Looked up from germline, CDR1 is KGHSH and CDR2 is LQKENI. The CDR3 runs to 13 residues. In DNA, the CDR3 is TGTGCCAGCTCACACACGCCAGGGTCTGGCTACACCTTC. The encoded protein is CASSHTPGSGYTF.

V usage is TRBV28 and J usage is TRBJ2-7; TRBD2 agrees at 7 bases. Germline trimming cut 6 bases from V and 2 bases from J; bases unmatched to any gene: 13. CDR3 length: 16 amino acids. Germline CDR1 MDHEN, CDR2 SYDVKM. The CDR3 DNA follows: TGTGCCAGCAGCCCTAGGGCGGGAGTGACTGCCTACGAGCAGTACTTC. Amino acids: CASSPRAGVTAYEQYF.

The chain recombines TRBV28 with TRBJ1-1, with no clear D. The CDR3 is 15 amino acids. CDR1 MDHEN and CDR2 SYDVKM come from the germline V gene. Trimming stripped 6 bases from V and 4 bases from J, with 18 bases between. CDR3 nucleotide sequence: TGTGCCAGCAGCCCAGTCCCCCCTCGGGGCACTGAAGCTTTCTTT. It yields the protein CASSPVPPRGTEAFF.

V gene TRBV6-6 combines with J gene TRBJ2-1; a possible D gene is TRBD1 (5 bases). This CDR3 is built from 15 residues. Germline CDR1 is MNHNY and CDR2 is SVGAGI (reference sequence). Between the trimmed V and J ends, which lost 5 bases and 5 bases, there was a span of 16 bases. The CDR3 region is CASSLPSAGNNEQFF. The CDR3 DNA reads as TGTGCCAGCAGTCTCCCGTCAGCAGGGAACAATGAGCAGTTCTTC.

The chain is built from TRBV9 and TRBJ2-1; 11 nucleotides match TRBD1. Germline CDR1 and CDR2: SGDLS and YYNGEE. This CDR3 is built from 16 residues. Losses at the gene ends were 1 base for V and 4 bases for J; bases not matched to a gene: 4. CDR3 DNA sequence: TGTGCCAGCAGCGTACTAGGGACAGGGGGTTACAATGAGCAGTTCTTC. Protein: CASSVLGTGGYNEQFF.

The chain employs TRBV11-3 and TRBJ2-1; 9 bases align to TRBD2. CDR1 is SGHNT, CDR2 YENEEA, per germline. The CDR3 contains 13 residues. V shed 5 bases, J shed 6 bases, and the junction held 2 bases outside the gene matches. DNA of the CDR3: TGTGCCAGCAGCCTAGCGGGGCTCAATGAGCAGTTCTTC. Amino acid sequence: CASSLAGLNEQFF. Variable domain in full (rest from reference TRBV11-3 and TRBJ2-1): EAGVVQSPRYKIIEKKQPVAFWCNPISGHNTLYWYLQNLGQGPELLIRYENEEAVDDSQLPKDRFSAERLKGVDSTLKIQPAELGDSAVYLCASSLAGLNEQFFGPGTRLTVL.

The chain joins TRBV29-1 to TRBJ2-7; 12 bases line up with TRBD2. Germline CDR1 is SQVTM and CDR2 is ANQGSEA. V dropped 6 bases and J dropped 4; count of bases not matched to a gene: 10. The CDR3 spans 15 residues. CDR3 residues: CSVASGRALWYEQYF. The CDR3, as DNA: TGCAGCGTCGCTAGCGGGAGGGCCCTCTGGTACGAGCAGTACTTC.

The chain recombines TRBV5-1 with TRBJ2-7; D might be TRBD2 (7 bases). V was trimmed by 3 bases and J by 5 bases, leaving 21 bases between them. Germline CDR1 and CDR2: SGHRS and YFSETQ. This CDR3 contains 16 residues. CDR3 region: CASSSAGGGSLHEQYF. CDR3 nucleotide sequence: TGCGCCAGCAGCTCGGCTGGGGGCGGGAGTCTCCACGAGCAGTACTTC.

This chain links TRBV9 with TRBJ2-7; D is perhaps TRBD2 (5 bases). Trimming took 2 bases from V and 7 from J, leaving 13 bases between them. CDR3 length: 13 amino acids. Germline V lookup: CDR1 SGDLS, CDR2 YYNGEE. The CDR3 DNA reads as TGTGCCAGCAGCGTGGACGGGGTTAGGGAGCAGTACTTC. Its protein is CASSVDGVREQYF.

The DNA for the CDR3 is TGTGCCAGCAGCTTCGTTGGGTCAATGAACACTGAAGCTTTCTTT. Translating gives CASSFVGSMNTEAFF. The J gene is TRBJ1-1, the V gene TRBV11-2; D is uncertain. The CDR3 has 15 residues. Germline V gives CDR1 SGHAT, CDR2 FQNNGV. V was shortened by 3 bases and J by 0 bases, with 11 bases between the two germline ends.

The chain employs TRBV19 and TRBJ2-5; TRBD2 matches 9 bases. V was clipped by 6 bases and J by 2 bases; unmatched bases: 1. Germline assignment: CDR1 LNHDA and CDR2 SQIVND (reference sequence). The CDR3 sequence is 13 residues long. The CDR3 reads CASRTSGQETQYF. The CDR3 region has the DNA TGTGCCAGTAGGACTAGCGGACAAGAGACCCAGTACTTC.

The chain recombines TRBV7-9 with TRBJ2-7, with D possibly matching TRBD1 (6 bases). This CDR3 has 15 amino acids. In germline, CDR1 is SEHNR, CDR2 FQNEAQ (reference sequence). V was shortened by 4 bases and J by 0 bases, with 13 bases between the two germline ends. CDR3: CASSSTGTYSYEQYF. CDR3 DNA sequence: TGTGCCAGCAGCTCAACCGGGACATACTCCTACGAGCAGTACTTC. Combining the CDR3 with reference TRBV7-9 and TRBJ2-7 gives the whole variable domain DTGVSQNPRHKITKRGQNVTFRCDPISEHNRLYWYRQTLGQGPEFLTYFQNEAQLEKSRLLSDRFSAERPKGSFSTLEIQRTEQGDSAMYLCASSSTGTYSYEQYFGPGTRLTVT.

In nucleotides, the CDR3 is TGCGCCAGCAGCTCGGGAGGGTACAATGAGCAGTTCTTC. This sequence encodes CASSSGGYNEQFF. V and J are TRBV5-1 and TRBJ2-1, with TRBD2 matching 8 bases. Germline lookup yields CDR1 SGHRS and CDR2 YFSETQ. This CDR3 has 13 amino acids. The V gene end was trimmed by 3 bases and the J gene end by 4 bases; junction bases not matched to a gene: 0.

The V call is TRBV29-1, the J call TRBJ2-5, with 7 nucleotides matching TRBD1. The ends lost 7 bases at V and 5 bases at J; junction bases unmatched: 7. Germline V gene data show CDR1 as SQVTM and CDR2 as ANQGSEA. CDR3 size: 12 residues. CDR3 region: CSGDRVGETQYF. The CDR3 DNA reads TGCAGCGGTGACAGGGTGGGGGAGACCCAGTACTTC. The full variable domain, completed using reference TRBV29-1 and TRBJ2-5, is SAVISQKPSRDICQRGTSLTIQCQVDSQVTMMFWYRQQPGQSLTLIATANQGSEATYESGFVIDKFPISRPNLTFSTLTVSNMSPEDSSIYLCSGDRVGETQYFGPGTRLLVL.